This T cell receptor (beta chain) is drawn from a study of blood T cells in healthy people across ages. About the research overall: Capture by template switching was about one barcoded beta molecule per two T cells.

Overall study results and limits: Diversity of TCR beta correlated strongly with naive T cell percentage.

A J-beta primer mix and a sample-barcoded 5' primer were used in a second PCR of about 7 to 12 cycles. Each CDR3 protein is one row after TCRdb ran MiXCR on the 5' RACE reads. Of about 670,000 distinct CDR3 sequences listed, 40% to 45% are singletons. Healthy Russian Caucasian donors spanned ages roughly 6 to 90 years. Every participating donor contributed about 10 milliliters of peripheral blood through a draw. This clonotype turned up a few times. The antigen remains unidentified. CDR1 and CDR2 from the germline V gene are LGHNA and YSLEER. V shed 1 base and J shed 1 base, with 8 bases lying between them. The CDR3 covers 14 residues.

The chain uses TRBV4-3 and TRBJ2-7, with unresolved D. The TCR was taken from a man at least 80 years old in good health. The specimen was blood. This chain's CDR3 is CASSQGWGSYEQYF. CDR3 DNA sequence: TGCGCCAGCAGCCAAGGGTGGGGTTCCTACGAGCAGTACTTC.